This TCR beta chain was sequenced in a study of cytomegalovirus exposure and HLA in healthy donors. Study-wide background: Later, an analysis reported that the 100 to 150 validation repertoires had used the same platform as the roughly 660 first-cohort repertoires.

Study observations and caveats: CMV antigen specificity of three CMV-associated chains was confirmed in vitro. Most sequenced TCRs were rare (though some public TCRs occurred in many donors).

J lost 5 bases, V lost 0 bases, and 13 bases had no gene match. This CDR3 region has 19 residues. Germline V CDR1 and CDR2: LNHNV, YYDKDF (reference sequence). The assay was immunoSEQ multiplex PCR, and TCRdb's table has in-frame clones only and misses some. This repertoire shows 60,000 or so clones, 85% to 95% found once; its top ten account for approximately 2.5%. To note about this clone: Its antigen is unknown.

The donors were in the roughly 120-subject validation cohort; that cohort was separate from the approximately 700-subject first cohort. The chain uses TRBV15 and TRBJ2-1; 10 nucleotides align to TRBD2. Sequencing used PBMCs. The source is a man between 18 and 29 years old in good health and CMV-seronegative. In nucleotides, the CDR3 is TGTGCCACCAGCAGAGAATCCCTGGGTCTAGCGGGAGATCACAATGAGCAGTTCTTC. It translates to CATSRESLGLAGDHNEQFF.